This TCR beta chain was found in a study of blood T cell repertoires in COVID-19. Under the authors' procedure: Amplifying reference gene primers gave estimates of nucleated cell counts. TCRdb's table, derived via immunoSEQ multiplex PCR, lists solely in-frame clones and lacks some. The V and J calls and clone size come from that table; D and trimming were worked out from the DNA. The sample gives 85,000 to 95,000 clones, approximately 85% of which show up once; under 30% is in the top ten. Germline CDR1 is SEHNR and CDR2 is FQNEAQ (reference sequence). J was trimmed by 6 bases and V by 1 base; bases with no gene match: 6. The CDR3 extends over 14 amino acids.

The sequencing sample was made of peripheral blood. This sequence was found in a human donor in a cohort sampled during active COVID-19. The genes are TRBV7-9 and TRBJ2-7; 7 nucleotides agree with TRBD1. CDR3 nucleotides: TGTGCCAGCAGCTTAGTGGGACAGTCAGGCGAGCAGTACTTC. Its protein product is CASSLVGQSGEQYF.